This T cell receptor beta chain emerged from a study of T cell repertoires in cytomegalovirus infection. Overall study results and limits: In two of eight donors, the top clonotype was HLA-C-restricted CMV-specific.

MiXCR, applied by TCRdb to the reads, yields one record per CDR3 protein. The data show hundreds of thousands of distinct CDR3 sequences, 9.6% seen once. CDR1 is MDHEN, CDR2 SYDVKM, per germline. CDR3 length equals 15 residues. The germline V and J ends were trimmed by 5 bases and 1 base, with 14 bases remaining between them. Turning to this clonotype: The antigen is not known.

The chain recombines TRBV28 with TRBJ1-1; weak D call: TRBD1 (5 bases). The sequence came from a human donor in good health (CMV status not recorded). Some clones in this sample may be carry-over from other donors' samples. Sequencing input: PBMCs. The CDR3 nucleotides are TGTGCCAGCAGTCCCACGGGAGGGGCGAACACTGAAGCTTTCTTT. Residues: CASSPTGGANTEAFF.